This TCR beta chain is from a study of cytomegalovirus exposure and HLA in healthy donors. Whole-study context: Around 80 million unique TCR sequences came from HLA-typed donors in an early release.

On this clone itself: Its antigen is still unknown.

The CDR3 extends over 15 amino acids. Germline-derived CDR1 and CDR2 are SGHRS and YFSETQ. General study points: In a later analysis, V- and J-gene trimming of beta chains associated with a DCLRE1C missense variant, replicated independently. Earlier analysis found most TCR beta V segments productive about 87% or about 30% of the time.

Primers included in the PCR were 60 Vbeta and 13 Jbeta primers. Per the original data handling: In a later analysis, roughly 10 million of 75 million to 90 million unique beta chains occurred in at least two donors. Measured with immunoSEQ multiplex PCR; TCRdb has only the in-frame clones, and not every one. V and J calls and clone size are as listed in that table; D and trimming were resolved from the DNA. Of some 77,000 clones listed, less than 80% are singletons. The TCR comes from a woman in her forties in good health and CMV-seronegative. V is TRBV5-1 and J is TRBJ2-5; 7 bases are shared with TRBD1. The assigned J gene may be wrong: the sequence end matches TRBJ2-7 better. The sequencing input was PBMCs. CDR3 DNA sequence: TGCGCCAGCAGCTTGGGTGGGACAGACATTTACGAGCAGTACTTC. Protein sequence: CASSLGGTDIYEQYF.